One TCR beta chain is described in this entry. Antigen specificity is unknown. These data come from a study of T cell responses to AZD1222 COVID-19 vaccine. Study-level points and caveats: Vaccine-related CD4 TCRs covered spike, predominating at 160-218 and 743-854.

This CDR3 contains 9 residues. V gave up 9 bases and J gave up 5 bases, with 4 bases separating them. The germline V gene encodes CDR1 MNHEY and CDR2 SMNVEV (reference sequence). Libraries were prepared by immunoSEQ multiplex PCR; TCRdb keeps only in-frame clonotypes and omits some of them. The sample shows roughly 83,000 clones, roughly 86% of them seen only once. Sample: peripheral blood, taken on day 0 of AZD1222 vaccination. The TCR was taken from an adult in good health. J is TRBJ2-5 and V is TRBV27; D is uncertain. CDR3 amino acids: CARGETQYF. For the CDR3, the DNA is TGTGCCAGGGGGGAGACCCAGTACTTC.